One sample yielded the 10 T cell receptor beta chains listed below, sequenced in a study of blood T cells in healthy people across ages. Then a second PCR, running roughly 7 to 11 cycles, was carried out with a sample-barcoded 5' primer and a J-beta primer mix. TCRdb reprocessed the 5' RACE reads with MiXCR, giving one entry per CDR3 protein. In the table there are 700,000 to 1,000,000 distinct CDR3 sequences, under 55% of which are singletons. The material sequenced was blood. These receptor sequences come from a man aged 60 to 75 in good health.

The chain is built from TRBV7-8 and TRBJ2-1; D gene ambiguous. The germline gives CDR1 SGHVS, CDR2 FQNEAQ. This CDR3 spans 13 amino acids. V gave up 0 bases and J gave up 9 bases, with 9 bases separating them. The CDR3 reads CASSLATQREQFF. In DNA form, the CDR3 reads TGTGCCAGCAGCTTAGCGACCCAACGTGAGCAGTTCTTC.

CDR3 region: CASSSSARLNYGYTF. Here the CDR3 DNA reads TGTGCCAGCAGTTCGTCTGCCAGGCTTAACTATGGCTACACCTTC. This chain connects TRBV27 to TRBJ1-2; D remains unclear. The CDR3 sequence is 15 residues long. Germline loops: CDR1 MNHEY, CDR2 SMNVEV (reference sequence). The germline V and J ends were trimmed by 4 bases and 1 base, with 13 bases remaining between them.

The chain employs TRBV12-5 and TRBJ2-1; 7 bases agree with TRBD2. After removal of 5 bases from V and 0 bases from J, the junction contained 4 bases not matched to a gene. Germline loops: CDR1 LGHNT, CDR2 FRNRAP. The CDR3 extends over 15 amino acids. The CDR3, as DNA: TGTGCTAGTGGTACCCAGCGGGACTCCTACAATGAGCAGTTCTTC. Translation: CASGTQRDSYNEQFF.

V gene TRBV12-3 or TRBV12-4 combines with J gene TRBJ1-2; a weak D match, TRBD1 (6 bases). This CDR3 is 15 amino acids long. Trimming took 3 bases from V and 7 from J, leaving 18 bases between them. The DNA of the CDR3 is TGTGCCAGCAGTTTTAACTCGGGCAAAGGGGGTGGCTACACCTTC. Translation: CASSFNSGKGGGYTF.

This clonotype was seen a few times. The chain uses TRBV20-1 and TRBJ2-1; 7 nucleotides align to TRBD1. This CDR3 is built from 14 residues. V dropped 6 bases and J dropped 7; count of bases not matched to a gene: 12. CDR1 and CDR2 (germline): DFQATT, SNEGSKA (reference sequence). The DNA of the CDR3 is TGCAGTGCCCAAAGGACAGGTACTGGGAATGAGCAGTTCTTC. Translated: CSAQRTGTGNEQFF.

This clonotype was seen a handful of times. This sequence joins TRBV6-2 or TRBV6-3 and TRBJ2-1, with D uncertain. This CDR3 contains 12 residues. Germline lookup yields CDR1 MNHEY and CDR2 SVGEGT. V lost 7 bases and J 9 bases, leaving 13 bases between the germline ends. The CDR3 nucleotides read TGTGCCAGCACCAAACCGGGCGGTGAGCAGTTCTTC. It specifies CASTKPGGEQFF.

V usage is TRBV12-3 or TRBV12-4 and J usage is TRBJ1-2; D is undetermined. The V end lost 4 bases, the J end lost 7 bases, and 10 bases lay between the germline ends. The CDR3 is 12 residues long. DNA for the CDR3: TGTGCCAGCAGTTCCCTTAAACTTGGCTACACCTTC. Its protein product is CASSSLKLGYTF.

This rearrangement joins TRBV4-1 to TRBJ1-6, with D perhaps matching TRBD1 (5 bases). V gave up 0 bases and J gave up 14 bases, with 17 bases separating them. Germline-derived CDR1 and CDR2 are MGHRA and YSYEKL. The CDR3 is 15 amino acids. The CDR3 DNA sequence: TGCGCCAGCAGCCAAGATGGGGCCAGGATAGCGGCCCTCCACTTT. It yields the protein CASSQDGARIAALHF.

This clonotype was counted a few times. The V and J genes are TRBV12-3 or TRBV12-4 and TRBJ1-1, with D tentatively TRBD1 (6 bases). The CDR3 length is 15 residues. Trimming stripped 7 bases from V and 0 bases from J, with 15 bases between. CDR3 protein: CASISRGALNTEAFF. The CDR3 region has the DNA TGTGCCAGCATCTCCAGGGGTGCGCTGAACACTGAAGCTTTCTTT.

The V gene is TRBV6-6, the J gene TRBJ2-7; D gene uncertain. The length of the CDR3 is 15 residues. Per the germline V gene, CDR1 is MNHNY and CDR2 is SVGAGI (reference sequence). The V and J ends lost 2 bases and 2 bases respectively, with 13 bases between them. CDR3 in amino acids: CASSYGWAHTYEQYF. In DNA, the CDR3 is TGTGCCAGCAGTTACGGGTGGGCTCACACCTACGAGCAGTACTTC.